A single T cell receptor beta chain is shown here with its context. A much bigger clone sits one base away, suggesting this may be a read error. The data originate from a study of T cells in Graves' hyperthyroidism and ophthalmopathy. Amplified TCR beta CDR3 regions derived from RNA transcripts. The TCR CDR3 first-round RT-PCR relied on the HTBI primer set. TCRdb analysed the multiplex PCR reads with MiXCR anew, one entry per CDR3 protein. Of about 540,000 distinct CDR3 sequences in the sample, around 46% were seen once. The CDR3 contains 18 residues. Germline CDR1 is DFQATT and CDR2 is SNEGSKA (reference sequence).

This sequence was found in a young woman with Graves' hyperthyroidism. What was sequenced was peripheral blood or thyroid tissue (not recorded which). The J gene is TRBJ1-4, the V gene TRBV20-1; maybe TRBD1 (5 bases). The CDR3 DNA follows: TGCAGTGCTAGAGATTCCCAGGGTAGGGACGCAACTAATGAAGAACTGTTTTTT. Protein product: CSARDSQGRDATNEELFF.